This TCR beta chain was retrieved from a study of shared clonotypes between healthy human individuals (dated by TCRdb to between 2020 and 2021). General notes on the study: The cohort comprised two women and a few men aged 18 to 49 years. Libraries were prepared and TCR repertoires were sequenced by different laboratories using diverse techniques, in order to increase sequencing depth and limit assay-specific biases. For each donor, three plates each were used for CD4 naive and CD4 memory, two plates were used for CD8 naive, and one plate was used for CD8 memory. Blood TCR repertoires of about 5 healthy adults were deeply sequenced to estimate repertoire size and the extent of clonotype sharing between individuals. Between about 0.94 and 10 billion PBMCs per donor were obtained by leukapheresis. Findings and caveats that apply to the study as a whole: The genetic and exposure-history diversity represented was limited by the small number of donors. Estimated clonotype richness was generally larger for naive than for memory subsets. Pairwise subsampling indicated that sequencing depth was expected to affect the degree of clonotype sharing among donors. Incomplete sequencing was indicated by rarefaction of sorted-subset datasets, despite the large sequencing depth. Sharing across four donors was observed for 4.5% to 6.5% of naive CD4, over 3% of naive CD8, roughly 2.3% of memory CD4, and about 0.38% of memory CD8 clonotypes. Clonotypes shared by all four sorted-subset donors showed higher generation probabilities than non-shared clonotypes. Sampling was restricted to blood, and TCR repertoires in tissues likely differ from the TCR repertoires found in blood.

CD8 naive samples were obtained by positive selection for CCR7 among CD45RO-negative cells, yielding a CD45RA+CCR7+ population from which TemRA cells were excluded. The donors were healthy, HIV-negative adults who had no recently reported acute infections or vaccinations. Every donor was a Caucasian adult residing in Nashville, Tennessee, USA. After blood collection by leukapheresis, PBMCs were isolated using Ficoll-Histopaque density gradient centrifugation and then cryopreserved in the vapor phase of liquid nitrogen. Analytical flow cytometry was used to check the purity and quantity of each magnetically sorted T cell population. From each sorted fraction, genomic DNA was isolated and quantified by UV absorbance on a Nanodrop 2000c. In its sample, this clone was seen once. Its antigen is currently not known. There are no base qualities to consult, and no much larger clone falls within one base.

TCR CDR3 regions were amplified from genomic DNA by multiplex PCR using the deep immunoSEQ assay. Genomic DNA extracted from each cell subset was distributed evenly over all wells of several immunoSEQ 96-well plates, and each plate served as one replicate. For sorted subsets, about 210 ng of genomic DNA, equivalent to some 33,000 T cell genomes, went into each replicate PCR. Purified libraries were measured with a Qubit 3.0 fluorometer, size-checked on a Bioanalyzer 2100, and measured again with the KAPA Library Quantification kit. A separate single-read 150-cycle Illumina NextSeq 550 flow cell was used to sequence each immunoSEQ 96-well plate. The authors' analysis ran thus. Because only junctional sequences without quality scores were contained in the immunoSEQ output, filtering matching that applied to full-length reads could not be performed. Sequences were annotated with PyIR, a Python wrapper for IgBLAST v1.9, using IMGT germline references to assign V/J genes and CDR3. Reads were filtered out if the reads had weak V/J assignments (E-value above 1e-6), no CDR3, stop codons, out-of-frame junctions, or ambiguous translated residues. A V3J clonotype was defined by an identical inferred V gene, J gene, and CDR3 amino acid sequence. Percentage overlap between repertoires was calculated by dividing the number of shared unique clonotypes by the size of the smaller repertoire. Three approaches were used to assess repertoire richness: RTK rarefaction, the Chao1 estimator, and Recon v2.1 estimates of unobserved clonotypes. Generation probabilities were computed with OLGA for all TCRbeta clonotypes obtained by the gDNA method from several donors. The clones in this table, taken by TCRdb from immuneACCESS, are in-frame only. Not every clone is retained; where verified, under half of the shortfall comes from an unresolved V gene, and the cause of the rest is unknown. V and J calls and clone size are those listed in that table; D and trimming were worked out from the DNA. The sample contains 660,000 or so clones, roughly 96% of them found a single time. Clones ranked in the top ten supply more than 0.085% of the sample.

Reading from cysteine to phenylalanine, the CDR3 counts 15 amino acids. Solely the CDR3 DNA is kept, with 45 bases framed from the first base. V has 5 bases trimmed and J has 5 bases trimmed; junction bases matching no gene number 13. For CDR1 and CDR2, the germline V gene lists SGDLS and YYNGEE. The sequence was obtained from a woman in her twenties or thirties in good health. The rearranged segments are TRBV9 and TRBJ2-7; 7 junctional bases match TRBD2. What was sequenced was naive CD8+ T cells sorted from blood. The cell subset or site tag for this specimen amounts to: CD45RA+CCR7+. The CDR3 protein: CASSSSGSTWDEQYF. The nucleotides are TGTGCCAGCAGTTCTAGCGGATCTACATGGGACGAGCAGTACTTC.